This T cell receptor beta chain comes out of a study of CD8+CD57+ T cells in acquired aplastic anemia. About the research overall: Mean DNA quantity obtained from sorted CD4+ and CD8+ cells was about 3.2 ug. Regarding the study as a whole: Patients and healthy controls showed no significant CD8+ Simpson's diversity difference.

Genomic DNA, serving as template, underwent TCR beta VDJ and CDR3 profiling. TCRdb re-derived calls from the reads in MiXCR, one entry per CDR3 protein. The repertoire holds about 220,000 distinct CDR3 sequences, around 32% seen once, with 0.95% to 1.3% in the top ten. The CDR3 consists of 18 residues. Germline CDR1 SGHNT, CDR2 YYREEE (reference sequence). V was trimmed by 3 bases and J by 0 bases, leaving 19 bases between them. As concerns this clonotype: Its target is not known.

This TCR came from a human donor in good health, serving as a control. The chain carries TRBV5-4 and TRBJ1-3; D is uncertain. The sequenced sample consisted of sorted CD4+, CD8+, or CD8+CD57+ T cells (not recorded which) from PBMCs. CDR3: CASSSLTTGTSSGNTIYF. CDR3 nucleotides: TGTGCCAGCAGCTCTCTAACGACGGGCACCAGCTCTGGAAACACCATATATTTT.